A selection of T cell receptor beta chains follows, all from one sample in a study of cytomegalovirus exposure and HLA in healthy donors. Assay: immunoSEQ multiplex PCR; the TCRdb copy retains only in-frame clones and omits some. Of 100,000 to 150,000 clones in the sample, approximately 94% were seen once. The sequenced material came from PBMCs. The receptors here all came from a man aged 18 to 29 in good health and CMV-seronegative. Both conserved end residues are part of each CDR3. A D gene is named only where the DNA matches it firmly. Rows give clone size only sometimes, using once, few, many, or a class for an expanded clone.

J gene: TRBJ1-2; clone size: -; V gene: TRBV6-1; D gene: -; CDR3 DNA: TGTGCCAGCGAACCAGGGGACTATGGCTACACCTTC; CDR3 protein: CASEPGDYGYTF
J gene: TRBJ1-2; clone size: -; V gene: TRBV9; D gene: -; CDR3 DNA: TGTGCCAGCAGCGTAGCGGGGAGTGTCTATGGCTACACCTTC; CDR3 protein: CASSVAGSVYGYTF
J gene: TRBJ1-1; clone size: -; V gene: TRBV19; D gene: -; CDR3 DNA: TGTGCCAGTATCCTGGGAGGCAGCCGGTCTGAAGCTTTCTTT; CDR3 protein: CASILGGSRSEAFF
J gene: TRBJ1-5; clone size: -; V gene: TRBV5-5; D gene: TRBD1; CDR3 DNA: TGTGCCAGCAGCTTGGAAGGACAGGGTAGGCATCAGCCCCAGCATTTT; CDR3 protein: CASSLEGQGRHQPQHF
J gene: TRBJ2-5; clone size: -; V gene: TRBV5-4; D gene: -; CDR3 DNA: TGTGCCAGCAGCTCCCGACAGCTTCAAGAGACCCAGTACTTC; CDR3 protein: CASSSRQLQETQYF
J gene: TRBJ2-3; clone size: -; V gene: TRBV9; D gene: TRBD2; CDR3 DNA: TGTGCCAGCAGCCTAAGCGGGACTAGCACAGATACGCAGTATTTT; CDR3 protein: CASSLSGTSTDTQYF
J gene: TRBJ1-5; clone size: -; V gene: TRBV4-3; D gene: -; CDR3 DNA: TGCGCCAGCAGCCAAGACCCTGCGGGGTATCAGCCCCAGCATTTT; CDR3 protein: CASSQDPAGYQPQHF
J gene: TRBJ1-3; clone size: -; V gene: TRBV4-1; D gene: TRBD1; CDR3 DNA: TGCGCCAGCAGCCAAGATCTGGACAGGGAAGACACCATATATTTT; CDR3 protein: CASSQDLDREDTIYF
J gene: TRBJ1-1; clone size: -; V gene: TRBV2; D gene: TRBD1; CDR3 DNA: TGTGCCAGCAGATACAGGGGTTCCACTGAAGCTTTCTTT; CDR3 protein: CASRYRGSTEAFF
J gene: TRBJ2-7; clone size: -; V gene: TRBV4-1; D gene: TRBD2; CDR3 DNA: TGCGCCAGCAGCCAAGATACTAGCGGGACCTACGAGCAGTACTTC; CDR3 protein: CASSQDTSGTYEQYF
J gene: TRBJ1-1; clone size: -; V gene: TRBV25-1; D gene: -; CDR3 DNA: TGTGCCAGCAGTGGTCGAAGGGAGATGAACACTGAAGCTTTCTTT; CDR3 protein: CASSGRREMNTEAFF
J gene: TRBJ2-1; clone size: -; V gene: TRBV19; D gene: TRBD2; CDR3 DNA: TGTGCCAGTAGTATACTAGCGGCGAGCTCCTACAATGAGCAGTTCTTC; CDR3 protein: CASSILAASSYNEQFF
J gene: TRBJ1-3; clone size: -; V gene: TRBV5-1; D gene: -; CDR3 DNA: TGCGCCAGCAGCTGGAATGGGATAGAGGGCAGTGGAAACACCATATATTTT; CDR3 protein: CASSWNGIEGSGNTIYF
J gene: TRBJ1-1; clone size: -; V gene: TRBV18; D gene: -; CDR3 DNA: TGTGCCAGCTCACCACCCGATGCGGGGAGGAGAATGAACACTGAAGCTTTCTTT; CDR3 protein: CASSPPDAGRRMNTEAFF
J gene: TRBJ1-1; clone size: -; V gene: TRBV7-6; D gene: -; CDR3 DNA: TGTGCCAGCAGCGGGCGACGGAACACTGAAGCTTTCTTT; CDR3 protein: CASSGRRNTEAFF
J gene: TRBJ2-1; clone size: -; V gene: TRBV7-6; D gene: -; CDR3 DNA: TGTGCCAGCAGCTTAGTAATGAGCTCCTACAATGAGCAGTTCTTC; CDR3 protein: CASSLVMSSYNEQFF
J gene: TRBJ2-3; clone size: -; V gene: TRBV28; D gene: -; CDR3 DNA: TGTGCCAGCAGTTTAGGGGCTGGCGGAAGCACAGATACGCAGTATTTT; CDR3 protein: CASSLGAGGSTDTQYF
J gene: TRBJ1-5; clone size: -; V gene: TRBV4-2; D gene: -; CDR3 DNA: TGTGCCAGCAGCCAAGCTCGTAATCAGCCCCAGCATTTT; CDR3 protein: CASSQARNQPQHF
J gene: TRBJ2-2; clone size: -; V gene: TRBV9; D gene: TRBD2; CDR3 DNA: TGTGCCAGCAGCGACAGCGGGAGTCACGCCGGGGAGCTGTTTTTT; CDR3 protein: CASSDSGSHAGELFF
J gene: TRBJ1-5; clone size: -; V gene: TRBV6-1; D gene: -; CDR3 DNA: TGTGCCAGCAGTGAACTCCGTCCGACAGCATATGGCAATCAGCCCCAGCATTTT; CDR3 protein: CASSELRPTAYGNQPQHF
J gene: TRBJ2-1; clone size: -; V gene: TRBV7-3; D gene: TRBD2; CDR3 DNA: TGTGCCAGCAGCCCCGGGACTAGCGGGATGTATGAGCAGTTCTTC; CDR3 protein: CASSPGTSGMYEQFF
J gene: TRBJ2-3; clone size: -; V gene: TRBV19; D gene: -; CDR3 DNA: TGTGCCAGTAGTATAGGTGGCGGGTCTAGCACAGATACGCAGTATTTT; CDR3 protein: CASSIGGGSSTDTQYF
J gene: TRBJ2-5; clone size: -; V gene: TRBV5-4; D gene: -; CDR3 DNA: TGTGCCAGCAGCTACGCGGGGGCCAGGGAAGAGACCCAGTACTTC; CDR3 protein: CASSYAGAREETQYF
J gene: TRBJ2-5; clone size: -; V gene: TRBV28; D gene: -; CDR3 DNA: TGTGCCAGCAGTTTACAGGGGCGCCAAGAGACCCAGTACTTC; CDR3 protein: CASSLQGRQETQYF
J gene: TRBJ2-7; clone size: -; V gene: TRBV5-1; D gene: TRBD2; CDR3 DNA: TGCGCCAGCAGCTTGTCATCGATAGCGGGAGAGGTTTATAGCTCCTACGAGCAGTACTTC; CDR3 protein: CASSLSSIAGEVYSSYEQYF
J gene: TRBJ2-3; clone size: -; V gene: TRBV28; D gene: -; CDR3 DNA: TGTGCCAGCAGTTCAGGGGTGGGCACAGATACGCAGTATTTT; CDR3 protein: CASSSGVGTDTQYF
J gene: TRBJ1-4; clone size: -; V gene: TRBV10-3; D gene: -; CDR3 DNA: TGTGCCATCAGTTACAGGGCACCGAGTGAAAAACTGTTTTTT; CDR3 protein: CAISYRAPSEKLFF
J gene: TRBJ1-1; clone size: -; V gene: TRBV5-6; D gene: -; CDR3 DNA: TGTGCCAGCAGCTTAGGAGCAGGGAGGGACAACACTGAAGCTTTCTTT; CDR3 protein: CASSLGAGRDNTEAFF
J gene: TRBJ1-1; clone size: -; V gene: TRBV29-1; D gene: -; CDR3 DNA: TGCAGTGGGTCCGGAGCAGGGATGAACACTGAAGCTTTCTTT; CDR3 protein: CSGSGAGMNTEAFF
J gene: TRBJ2-7; clone size: -; V gene: TRBV19; D gene: TRBD2; CDR3 DNA: TGTGCCAGTAGTCTGGCCGGGACTAGCGGTTACGAGCAGTACTTC; CDR3 protein: CASSLAGTSGYEQYF
J gene: TRBJ1-3; clone size: once; V gene: TRBV28; D gene: -; CDR3 DNA: TGTGCCAGCAGTTTATGGACGGAGAGCTCTGGAAACACCATATATTTT; CDR3 protein: CASSLWTESSGNTIYF
J gene: TRBJ2-7; clone size: -; V gene: TRBV7-9; D gene: -; CDR3 DNA: TGTGCCAGCAGCTTAGCGGGAGGACCCTACGAGCAGTACTTC; CDR3 protein: CASSLAGGPYEQYF
J gene: TRBJ1-2; clone size: -; V gene: TRBV6-6; D gene: TRBD1; CDR3 DNA: TGTGCCAGCAGTACGAGAACCGGGACAGCCTATGGCTACACCTTC; CDR3 protein: CASSTRTGTAYGYTF
J gene: TRBJ1-1; clone size: -; V gene: TRBV4-1; D gene: -; CDR3 DNA: TGCGCCAGCAGCTCGGGCGGGTTTGACACTGAAGCTTTCTTT; CDR3 protein: CASSSGGFDTEAFF
J gene: TRBJ2-1; clone size: -; V gene: TRBV19; D gene: TRBD1; CDR3 DNA: TGTGCCAGTAGTATAAGGGGACAGCACAATGAGCAGTTCTTC; CDR3 protein: CASSIRGQHNEQFF